The 2 T cell receptor beta chains listed next were all sequenced from one sample in a study of T cell responses to AZD1222 COVID-19 vaccine. Repertoires were generated with immunoSEQ multiplex PCR, while TCRdb's copy carries only in-frame clones and drops some. The data hold about 99,000 clones, with roughly 88% observed a single time. The sample here was peripheral blood, taken on day 0 of AZD1222 vaccination. These receptors originate from an adult in good health.

This chain connects TRBV24-1 to TRBJ1-5, with D maybe TRBD1 (5 bases). This CDR3 has 13 residues. The V gene's germline CDR1 is KGHDR and CDR2 SFDVKD. V dropped 4 bases and J dropped 6 bases, with 9 bases sitting between them. The CDR3 loop reads CATSEGGGQPQHF. As DNA, the CDR3 is TGTGCCACCAGTGAGGGGGGTGGTCAGCCCCAGCATTTT.

The chain employs TRBV5-1 and TRBJ2-3; TRBD1 or TRBD2 may be the D gene (5 bases each). The CDR3 runs 17 residues. CDR1 SGHRS and CDR2 YFSETQ come from the germline V gene. V was clipped by 0 bases and J by 1 base, with 15 bases between them. The CDR3 DNA sequence: TGCGCCAGCAGCTTGGGGCCTCAGGGAGTTCGCACAGATACGCAGTATTTT. It encodes CASSLGPQGVRTDTQYF.